Listed below are T cell receptor beta chains from one sample, sequenced in a study of T cells in Graves' hyperthyroidism and ophthalmopathy. TCRdb reanalysed the multiplex PCR reads using MiXCR and keeps one entry per CDR3 protein. The sample carries around 520,000 distinct CDR3 sequences, about 15% recorded once. Sequenced material: blood. The source of these receptors is a woman between 40 and 55 years old with Graves' hyperthyroidism. Both conserved end residues are part of each CDR3. The D gene is left open where the match is weak. Part of the rows lack a size; the others show once, few, many or a class for expanded clones.

>TRBJ2-7|TRBV27|TRBD2|many
TGTGCCAGCAGTCCCCGGACTAGCGGATACGAGCAGTACTTC
CASSPRTSGYEQYF
>TRBJ2-7|TRBV12-3/TRBV12-4|-|many
TGTGCCAGCAGTTTAGGGGCCACCGAGCAGTACTTC
CASSLGATEQYF
>TRBJ2-3|TRBV7-8|-|many
TGTGCCAGCAGCTTAGTGGGGAACACAGATACGCAGTATTTT
CASSLVGNTDTQYF
>TRBJ2-2|TRBV20-1|TRBD2|many
TGCAGTGCTAGGCCGACTAGCGGGAGGTTCACCGGGGAGCTGTTTTTT
CSARPTSGRFTGELFF
>TRBJ2-4|TRBV19|TRBD1|-
TGTGCCAGTACGGGACAGGGCGACATTCAGTACTTC
CASTGQGDIQYF
>TRBJ2-7|TRBV20-1|-|-
TGCAGTGCTAGAGATCAGGAGTGGTCCTACGAGCAGTACTTC
CSARDQEWSYEQYF
>TRBJ2-1|TRBV4-1|-|-
TGCGCCAGCAGCCCCCCCGGGACCCGCAATGAGCAGTTCTTC
CASSPPGTRNEQFF
>TRBJ1-1|TRBV20-1|-|many
TGCAGTGCTAGCTGGGAGAACACTGAAGCTTTCTTT
CSASWENTEAFF
>TRBJ2-6|TRBV5-1|-|few
TGCGCCAGCAGCTTAGTGACAACCACCTCTGGGGCCAACGTCCTGACTTTC
CASSLVTTTSGANVLTF
>TRBJ2-2|TRBV7-9|-|-
TGTGCCAGCAGCTTAGCGGCTTACGGCACCGGGGAGCTGTTTTTT
CASSLAAYGTGELFF
>TRBJ2-6|TRBV30|TRBD2|few
TGTGCCACCCACACCCGCGCGGGAGGCCTCTCTGGGGCCAACGTCCTGACTTTC
CATHTRAGGLSGANVLTF